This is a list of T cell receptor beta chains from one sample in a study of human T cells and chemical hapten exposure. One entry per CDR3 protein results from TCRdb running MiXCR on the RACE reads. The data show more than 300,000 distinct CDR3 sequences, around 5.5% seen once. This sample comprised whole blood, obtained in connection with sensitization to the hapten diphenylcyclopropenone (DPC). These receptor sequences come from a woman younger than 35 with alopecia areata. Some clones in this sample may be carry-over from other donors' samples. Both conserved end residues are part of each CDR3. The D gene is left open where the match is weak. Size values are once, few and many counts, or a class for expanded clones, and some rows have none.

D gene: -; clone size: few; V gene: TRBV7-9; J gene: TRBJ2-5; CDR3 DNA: TGTGCCAGCAGCTTACCACTCGCGGCCCAGTACTTC; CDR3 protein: CASSLPLAAQYF
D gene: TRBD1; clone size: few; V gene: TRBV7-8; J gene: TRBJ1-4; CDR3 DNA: TGTGCCAGCAGCCTTTACAGGGGGCGCTTGCCTAATGAAAAACTGTTTTTT; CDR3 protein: CASSLYRGRLPNEKLFF
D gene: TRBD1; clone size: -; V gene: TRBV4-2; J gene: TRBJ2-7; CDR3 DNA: TGTGCCAGCAGCCAAGAGTTAACAGGGGGCTTCTACGAGCAGTACTTC; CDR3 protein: CASSQELTGGFYEQYF
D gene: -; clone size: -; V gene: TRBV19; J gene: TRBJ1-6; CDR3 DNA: TGTGCCAGTAGTATAGAAGGGGACACCTATTCACCCCTCCACTTT; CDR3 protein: CASSIEGDTYSPLHF
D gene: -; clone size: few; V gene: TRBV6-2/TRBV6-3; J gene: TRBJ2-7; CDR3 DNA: TGTGCCAGCAGTTACTCGAACCTGCTACACTACGAGCAGTACTTC; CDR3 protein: CASSYSNLLHYEQYF
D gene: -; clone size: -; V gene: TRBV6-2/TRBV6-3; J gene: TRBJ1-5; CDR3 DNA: TGTGCCAGCAGTTACGCGGGCCGATACAATCAGCCCCAGCATTTT; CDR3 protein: CASSYAGRYNQPQHF
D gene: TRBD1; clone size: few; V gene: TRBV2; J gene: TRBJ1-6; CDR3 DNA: TGTGCCACCCGGACAGGAGGATCACCCCTCCACTTT; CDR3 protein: CATRTGGSPLHF
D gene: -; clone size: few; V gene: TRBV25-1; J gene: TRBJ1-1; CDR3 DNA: TGTGCCAGCAGTGAGGGTTTCGGCGAAAGTGAAGCTTTCTTT; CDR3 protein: CASSEGFGESEAFF
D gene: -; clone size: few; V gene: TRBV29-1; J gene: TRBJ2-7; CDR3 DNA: TGCAGCGCGGGGAGACAGGTCGGCGAGCAGTACTTC; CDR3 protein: CSAGRQVGEQYF
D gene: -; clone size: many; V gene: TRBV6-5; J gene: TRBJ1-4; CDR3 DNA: TGTGCCAGCAGTCTGTCCTCTTCTAATGAAAAACTGTTTTTT; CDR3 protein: CASSLSSSNEKLFF
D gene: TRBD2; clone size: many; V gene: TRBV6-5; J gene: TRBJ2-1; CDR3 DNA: TGTGCCAGCATGTTTGGTCCTAGCGGGTACAATGAGCAGTTCTTC; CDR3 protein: CASMFGPSGYNEQFF
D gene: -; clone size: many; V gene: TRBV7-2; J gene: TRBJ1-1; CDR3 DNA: TGTGCCAGCAGCGCCGCCAGATCCAGCACTGAAGCTTTCTTT; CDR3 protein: CASSAARSSTEAFF
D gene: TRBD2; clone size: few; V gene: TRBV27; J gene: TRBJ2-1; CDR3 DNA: TGTGCCAGCAGTACCCCGCGGGGGGGCCCCGATGAGCAGTTCTTC; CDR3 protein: CASSTPRGGPDEQFF
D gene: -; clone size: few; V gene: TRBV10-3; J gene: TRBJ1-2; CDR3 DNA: TGTGCCATCAACGGGGCGCGAGACTATGGCTACACCTTC; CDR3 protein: CAINGARDYGYTF
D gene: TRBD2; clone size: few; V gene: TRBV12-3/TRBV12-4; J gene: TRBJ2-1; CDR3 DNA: TGTGCCAGCAGTTTCGCTAGCGGGTACTCCTACAATGAGCAGTTCTTC; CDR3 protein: CASSFASGYSYNEQFF
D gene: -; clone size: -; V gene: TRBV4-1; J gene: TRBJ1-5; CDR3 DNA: TGCGCCAGCAGCCAAGGACGCGCGTGGGGCGGAAATCAGCCCCAGCATTTT; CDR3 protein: CASSQGRAWGGNQPQHF
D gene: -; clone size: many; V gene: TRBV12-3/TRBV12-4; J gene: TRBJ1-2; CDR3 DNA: TGTGCCAGCAGTTTAGTCAGGGCCTATGGCTACACCTTC; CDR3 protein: CASSLVRAYGYTF
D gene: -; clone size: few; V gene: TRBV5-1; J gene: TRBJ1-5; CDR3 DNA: TGCGCCAGCAGCTTGGACCATCCCAATCAGCCCCAGCATTTT; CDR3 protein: CASSLDHPNQPQHF
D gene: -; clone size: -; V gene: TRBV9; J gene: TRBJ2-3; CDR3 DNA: TGTGCCAGCAGCGTAAATCCGGTAGATACGCAGTATTTT; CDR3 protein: CASSVNPVDTQYF
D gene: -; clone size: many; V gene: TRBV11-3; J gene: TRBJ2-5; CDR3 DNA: TGTGCCAGCAGCCCGGGCGTCGGGCAGGCACAAGAGACCCAGTACTTC; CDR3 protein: CASSPGVGQAQETQYF
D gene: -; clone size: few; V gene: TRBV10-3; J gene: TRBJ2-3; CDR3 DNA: TGTGCCATCACTGGGGGCTGGGGCACAGATACGCAGTATTTT; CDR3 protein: CAITGGWGTDTQYF
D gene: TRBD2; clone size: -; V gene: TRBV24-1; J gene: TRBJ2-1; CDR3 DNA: TGTGCCACCAGTGATCCGTCGGGAGCGGGGGGCAACGATGAGCAGTTCTTC; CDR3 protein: CATSDPSGAGGNDEQFF
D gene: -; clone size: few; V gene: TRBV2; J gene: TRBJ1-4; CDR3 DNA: TGTGCCAGCACTGACTCTAGGTGGAGTGGAGGAGATGAAAAACTGTTTTTT; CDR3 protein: CASTDSRWSGGDEKLFF
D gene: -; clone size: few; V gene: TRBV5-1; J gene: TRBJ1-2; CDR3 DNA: TGCGCCAGCAGTTCCAACCCCGGGACGGTTTATGGCTACACCTTC; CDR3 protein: CASSSNPGTVYGYTF
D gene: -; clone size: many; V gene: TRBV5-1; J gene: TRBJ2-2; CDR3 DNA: TGCGCCAGCCGACCAGAGAACACCGGGGAGCTGTTTTTT; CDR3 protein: CASRPENTGELFF
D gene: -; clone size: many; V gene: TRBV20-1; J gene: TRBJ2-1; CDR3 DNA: TGCAGTGCTAGTGACGGGGGCAGCTCCTACAATGAGCAGTTCTTC; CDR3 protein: CSASDGGSSYNEQFF
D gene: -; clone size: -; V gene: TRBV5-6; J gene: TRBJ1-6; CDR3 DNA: TGTGCCAGCAGCTTAGTCCATTCACCCCTCCACTTT; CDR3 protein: CASSLVHSPLHF
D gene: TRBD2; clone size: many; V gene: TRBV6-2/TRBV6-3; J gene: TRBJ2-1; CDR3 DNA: TGTGCCAGCAGTTACTCCGGACTAGCGGTGACCTACAATGAGCAGTTCTTC; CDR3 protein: CASSYSGLAVTYNEQFF
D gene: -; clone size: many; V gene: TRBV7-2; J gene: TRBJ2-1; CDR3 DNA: TGTGCCAGCAGCCAAGAGTATAATGAGCAGTTCTTC; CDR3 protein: CASSQEYNEQFF
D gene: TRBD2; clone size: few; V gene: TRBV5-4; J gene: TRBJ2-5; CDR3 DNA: TGTGCCAGCAGCCCCCAGCGGGGGTCGGAGACCCAGTACTTC; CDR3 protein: CASSPQRGSETQYF
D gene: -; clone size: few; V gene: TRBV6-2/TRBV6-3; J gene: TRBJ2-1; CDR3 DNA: TGTGCCAGCAGTTACTCATCAGGGAAGCAGTTCTTC; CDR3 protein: CASSYSSGKQFF
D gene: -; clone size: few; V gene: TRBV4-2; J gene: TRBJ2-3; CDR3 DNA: TGTGCCAGCAGCCAAGGGGGCCGACAAGATACGCAGTATTTT; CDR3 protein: CASSQGGRQDTQYF
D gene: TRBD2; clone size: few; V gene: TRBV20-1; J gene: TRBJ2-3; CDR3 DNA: TGCAGTGCTTTTCTAGCGGGGCGAACAGATACGCAGTATTTT; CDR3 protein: CSAFLAGRTDTQYF
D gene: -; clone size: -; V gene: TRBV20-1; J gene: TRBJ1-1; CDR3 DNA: TGCAGTGCTAGAGGTCCCGGAGGGACTGAAGCTTTCTTT; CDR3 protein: CSARGPGGTEAFF
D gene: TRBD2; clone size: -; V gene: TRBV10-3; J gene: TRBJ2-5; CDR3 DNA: TGTGCCATCAGCTTCGGACTAGCGGGGGGGCAGGAGACCCAGTACTTC; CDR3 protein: CAISFGLAGGQETQYF
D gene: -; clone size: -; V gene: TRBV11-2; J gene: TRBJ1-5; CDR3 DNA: TGTGCCAGCAGTTTACAGGGAGGGGACGGTCAGCCCCAGCATTTT; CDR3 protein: CASSLQGGDGQPQHF
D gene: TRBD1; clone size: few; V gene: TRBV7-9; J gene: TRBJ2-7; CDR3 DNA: TGTGCCAGCAGACCGGACAGGGGGCATTACGAGCAGTACTTC; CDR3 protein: CASRPDRGHYEQYF
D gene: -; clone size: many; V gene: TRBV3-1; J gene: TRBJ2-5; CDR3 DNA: TGTGCCAGCAGCCGCCCTCCGGCGAGATCCCAAGAGACCCAGTACTTC; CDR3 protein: CASSRPPARSQETQYF
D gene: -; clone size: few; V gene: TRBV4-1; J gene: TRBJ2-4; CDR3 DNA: TGCGCCAGCAGCCAAGAAGGGCAGGGGAACAGCATTCAGTACTTC; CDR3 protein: CASSQEGQGNSIQYF
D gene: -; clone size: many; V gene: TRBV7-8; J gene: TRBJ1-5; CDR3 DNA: TGTGCCAGCAGCTTATCACCCAGGGAGAACAATCAGCCCCAGCATTTT; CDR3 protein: CASSLSPRENNQPQHF
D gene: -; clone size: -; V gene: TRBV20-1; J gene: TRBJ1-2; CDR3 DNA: TGCAGTGTAAACCCCGGAGGGCGGGGCTACACCTTC; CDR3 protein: CSVNPGGRGYTF
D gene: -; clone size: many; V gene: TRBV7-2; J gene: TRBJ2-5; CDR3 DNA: TGTGCCAGCAGCTCCCCCCGGCCCTCAGAGACCCAGTACTTC; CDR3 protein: CASSSPRPSETQYF
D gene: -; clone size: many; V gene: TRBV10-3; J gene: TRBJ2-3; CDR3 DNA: TGTGCCATCAAGGCGGCGGACTCGTCGGCAGATACGCAGTATTTT; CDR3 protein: CAIKAADSSADTQYF
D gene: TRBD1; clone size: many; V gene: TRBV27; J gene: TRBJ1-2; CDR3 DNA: TGTGCCAGCGGTACCCCCGGGACAGGGGGCTATGGCTACACCTTC; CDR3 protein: CASGTPGTGGYGYTF
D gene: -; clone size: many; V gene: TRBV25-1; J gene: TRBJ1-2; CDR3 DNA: TGTGCCAGCAGTTCGGGGCCCGGCTATGGCTACACCTTC; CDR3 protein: CASSSGPGYGYTF
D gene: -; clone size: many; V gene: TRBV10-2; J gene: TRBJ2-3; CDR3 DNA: TGCGCCAGCAGTGAATTTGGGGGGGGGCCAGCAGATACGCAGTATTTT; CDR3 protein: CASSEFGGGPADTQYF
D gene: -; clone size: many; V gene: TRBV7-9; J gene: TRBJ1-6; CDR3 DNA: TGTGCCAGCAGCTTAGACGGTGTTTTTTCACCCCTCCACTTT; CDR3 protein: CASSLDGVFSPLHF
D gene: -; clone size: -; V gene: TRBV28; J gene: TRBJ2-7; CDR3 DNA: TGTGCCAGCAGTTTAACGGGGGGCAGGTACGAGCAGTACTTC; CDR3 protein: CASSLTGGRYEQYF
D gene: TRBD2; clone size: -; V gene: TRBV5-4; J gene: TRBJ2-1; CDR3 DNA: TGTGCCAGCAGCTTGGGTAGCGGGGGGGAGAACAATGAGCAGTTCTTC; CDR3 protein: CASSLGSGGENNEQFF
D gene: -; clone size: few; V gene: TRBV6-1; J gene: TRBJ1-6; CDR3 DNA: TGTGCCAGCACAATAGCAAGCTCCTATAATTCACCCCTCCACTTT; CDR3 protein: CASTIASSYNSPLHF
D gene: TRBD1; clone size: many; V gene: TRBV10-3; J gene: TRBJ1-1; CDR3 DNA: TGTGCCACACAGGGGGCGCAGGTGGACACTGAAGCTTTCTTT; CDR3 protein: CATQGAQVDTEAFF
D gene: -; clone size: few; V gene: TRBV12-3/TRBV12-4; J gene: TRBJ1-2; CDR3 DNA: TGTGCCAGCAGTTTACTAGGGGGAGTGGGTGGCTACACCTTC; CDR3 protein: CASSLLGGVGGYTF
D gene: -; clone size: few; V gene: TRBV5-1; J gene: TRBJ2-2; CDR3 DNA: TGCGCCAGCAGCTTGAGAGTCGGGGGCACCGGGGAGCTGTTTTTT; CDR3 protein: CASSLRVGGTGELFF
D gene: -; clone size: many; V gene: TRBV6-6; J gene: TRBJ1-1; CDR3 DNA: TGTGCCAGCAGTCGCCTGGCGGGGAACACTGAAGCTTTCTTT; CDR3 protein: CASSRLAGNTEAFF